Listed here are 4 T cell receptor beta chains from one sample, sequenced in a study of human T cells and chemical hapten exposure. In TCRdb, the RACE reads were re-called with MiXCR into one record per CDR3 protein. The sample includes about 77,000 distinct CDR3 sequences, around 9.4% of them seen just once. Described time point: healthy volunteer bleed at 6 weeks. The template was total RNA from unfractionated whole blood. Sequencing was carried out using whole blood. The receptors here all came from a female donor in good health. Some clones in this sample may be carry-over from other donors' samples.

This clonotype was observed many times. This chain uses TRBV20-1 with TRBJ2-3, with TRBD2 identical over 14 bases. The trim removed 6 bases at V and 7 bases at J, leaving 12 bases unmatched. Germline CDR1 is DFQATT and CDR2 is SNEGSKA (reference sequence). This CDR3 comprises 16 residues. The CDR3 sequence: CSAEGLAGAPSNTQYF. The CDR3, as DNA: TGCAGTGCCGAGGGACTAGCGGGGGCTCCCTCGAATACGCAGTATTTT.

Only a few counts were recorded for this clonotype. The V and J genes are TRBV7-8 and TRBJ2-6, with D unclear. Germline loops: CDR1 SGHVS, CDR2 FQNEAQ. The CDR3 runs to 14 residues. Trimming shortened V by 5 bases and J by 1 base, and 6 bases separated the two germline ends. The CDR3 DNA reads TGTGCCAGCAGCGCCTCTTCTGGGGCCAACGTCCTGACTTTC. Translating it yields CASSASSGANVLTF.

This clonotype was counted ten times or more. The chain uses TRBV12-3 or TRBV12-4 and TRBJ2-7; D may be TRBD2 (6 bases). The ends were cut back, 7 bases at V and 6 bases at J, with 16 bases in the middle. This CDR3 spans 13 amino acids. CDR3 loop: CASTETRYGEQYF. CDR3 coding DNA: TGTGCCAGCACCGAGACTAGATATGGCGAGCAGTACTTC.

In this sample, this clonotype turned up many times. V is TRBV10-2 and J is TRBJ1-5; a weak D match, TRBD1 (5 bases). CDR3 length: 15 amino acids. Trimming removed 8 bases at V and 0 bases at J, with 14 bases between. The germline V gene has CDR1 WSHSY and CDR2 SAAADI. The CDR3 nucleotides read TGCGCCAGCGCTACCTGGGGGAATAGCAATCAGCCCCAGCATTTT. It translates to CASATWGNSNQPQHF.